The entry below gives a single T cell receptor (beta chain) sequence along with its context. What it recognizes is unknown. This sample's treatment: about 20 received Ad26.COV2.S at low or high dose, single or two shots; a few received placebo; per-sample allocation not given. Sampling was done on day 63 after the first vaccine or placebo injection. What was given as vaccine was an Ad26 vector encoding Wuhan-strain SARS-CoV-2 spike. The data derive from a study of Ad26.COV2.S vaccination and SARS-CoV-2 variants. Study-wide findings and caveats: Responses of spike-specific T cells (both CD8+ and CD4+) reportedly showed substantial breadth after vaccination.

CDR1 and CDR2 (germline): MNHEY, SMNVEV (reference sequence). CDR3 length: 12 residues. The V end lost 3 bases, the J end lost 7 bases, and 10 bases lay between the germline ends. Data came from immunoSEQ multiplex PCR; TCRdb stores just in-frame clones and leaves some out. The sample records approximately 500,000 clones, around 88% being singletons. The chain is built from TRBV27 and TRBJ2-7, with D maybe TRBD2 (5 bases). Sequenced here: peripheral blood, sampled in a trial of Ad26.COV2.S vaccine versus placebo. The clonotype originates from a person aged 18-60 years who received the Ad26.COV2.S COVID-19 vaccine or a placebo. The CDR3 loop reads CASSFISGEQYF. CDR3 sequence (DNA): TGTGCCAGCAGTTTTATCTCGGGGGAGCAGTACTTC.